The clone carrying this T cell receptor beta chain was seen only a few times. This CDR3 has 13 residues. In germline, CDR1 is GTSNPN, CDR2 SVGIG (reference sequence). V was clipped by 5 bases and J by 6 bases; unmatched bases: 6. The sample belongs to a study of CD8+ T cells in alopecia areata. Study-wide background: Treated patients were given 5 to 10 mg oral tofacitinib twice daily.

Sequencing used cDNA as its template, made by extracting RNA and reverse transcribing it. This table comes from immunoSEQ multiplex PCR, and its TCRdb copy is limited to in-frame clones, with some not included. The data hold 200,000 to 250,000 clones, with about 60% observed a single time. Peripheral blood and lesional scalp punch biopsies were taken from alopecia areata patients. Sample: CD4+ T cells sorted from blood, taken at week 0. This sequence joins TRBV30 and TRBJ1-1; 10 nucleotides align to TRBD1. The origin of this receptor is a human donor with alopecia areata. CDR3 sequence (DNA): TGTGCCTGGTCAAGGGACAGGGGCTCTGAAGCTTTCTTT. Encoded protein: CAWSRDRGSEAFF. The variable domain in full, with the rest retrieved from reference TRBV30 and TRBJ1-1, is SQTIHQWPATLVQPVGSPLSLECTVEGTSNPNLYWYRQAAGRGLQLLFYSVGIGQISSEVPQNLSASRPQDRQFILSSKKLLLSDSGFYLCAWSRDRGSEAFFGQGTRLTVV.